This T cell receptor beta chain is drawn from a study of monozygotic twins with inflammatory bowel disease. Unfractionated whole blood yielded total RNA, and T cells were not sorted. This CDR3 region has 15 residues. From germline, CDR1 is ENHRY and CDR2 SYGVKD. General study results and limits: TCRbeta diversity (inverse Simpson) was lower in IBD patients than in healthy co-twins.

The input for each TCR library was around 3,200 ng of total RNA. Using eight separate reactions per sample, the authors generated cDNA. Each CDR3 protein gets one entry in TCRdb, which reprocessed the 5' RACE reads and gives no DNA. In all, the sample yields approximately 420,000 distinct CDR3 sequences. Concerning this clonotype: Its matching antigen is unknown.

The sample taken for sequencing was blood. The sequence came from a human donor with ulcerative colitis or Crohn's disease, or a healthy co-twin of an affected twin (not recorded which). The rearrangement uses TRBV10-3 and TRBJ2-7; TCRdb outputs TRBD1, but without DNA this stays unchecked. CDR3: CATQNSGTGLYEQYF.